Listed here is a single T cell receptor beta chain. Its cognate antigen is unknown. This entry comes from a study of blood T cells in healthy people across ages. General study findings and limits: Naive and antigen-experienced cells were not separated, limiting conclusive comparison.

The CDR3 contains 10 residues. V was clipped by 9 bases and J by 7 bases, with 11 bases between them. Per germline, CDR1 SGHDT and CDR2 YYEEEE. Through a sample-barcoded 5' primer and a J-beta primer mix, a second PCR was run for 7 to 11 cycles. TCRdb analysed the 5' RACE reads with MiXCR anew, one entry per CDR3 protein. The top ten clones hold 25% to 35% of a sample with hundreds of thousands of distinct CDR3 sequences, approximately 49% of them seen once. The clonotype comes from a woman in her fifties or sixties in good health. V is TRBV5-6 and J is TRBJ2-7; no clear D. Specimen: blood. The CDR3 reads CAIDGGEQYF. Here the CDR3 DNA reads TGTGCCATTGACGGTGGGGAGCAGTACTTC.